The 18 T cell receptor beta chains presented below share a single source sample, sequenced in a study of beta chain features in type 1 diabetes. The isolated RNA, all of it, was reverse transcribed, so expressed TCRB transcripts were what got sequenced. TCRdb keeps only in-frame clones here, not all; method: immunoSEQ multiplex PCR. The sample lists 330,000 or so clones; around 12% were seen once. Overall study findings and caveats: The study found moderately but significantly shorter TCRB CDR3s in all four CD4+ subsets of Type 1 diabetes patients.

Their target antigens are unknown. The sample consisted of naive CD4+ T cells from blood. These receptor sequences come from a woman in her late teens or twenties with type 1 diabetes.

There are a few counts of this clone. The chain combines TRBV2 with TRBJ2-7; TRBD2 might be the D (5 bases). Trimming stripped 7 bases from V and 5 bases from J, with 18 bases between. CDR1 and CDR2 from the germline V gene are SNHLY and FYNNEI. The CDR3 contains 14 residues. CDR3 DNA sequence: TGTGCCAGCACTTCCGGAACTAGATTTAACGAGCAGTACTTC. Amino acids: CASTSGTRFNEQYF.

This clone was seen only a few times. Other DNA sequences of this sample code for an identical CDR3. The chain joins TRBV7-9 to TRBJ1-2; perhaps TRBD1 as D (5 bases). V lost 5 bases and J lost 2, with 9 bases in between. Germline loops: CDR1 SEHNR, CDR2 FQNEAQ (reference sequence). There are 13 residues in the CDR3. CDR3 protein: CASSPDSNYGYTF. The CDR3 nucleotides read TGTGCCAGCAGCCCCGACAGCAACTATGGCTACACCTTC.

The chain carries TRBV7-2 and TRBJ2-7; 8 nucleotides line up with TRBD1. Germline V CDR1 and CDR2: SGHTA, FQGNSA. V was pared by 5 bases and J by 6 bases, with 9 bases of the junction left unmatched. This CDR3 has 14 amino acids. The CDR3 coding sequence is TGTGCCAGCAGCCCCAACCCCGGGACAGGCGAGCAGTACTTC. Protein sequence: CASSPNPGTGEQYF.

The CDR3 is CASSQLGQGEREQYF. The CDR3, as DNA: TGCGCCAGCAGCCAGCTTGGACAGGGGGAAAGGGAGCAGTACTTC. The V gene is TRBV4-1, the J gene TRBJ2-7, with 10 nucleotides matching TRBD1. The CDR3 is 15 amino acids. CDR1 and CDR2 (germline): MGHRA, YSYEKL. V was pared by 3 bases and J by 7 bases, with 9 bases of the junction left unmatched.

In this sample, this clone turned up a few times. The chain employs TRBV9 and TRBJ2-2, with 9 bases aligning to TRBD2. The germline V gene encodes CDR1 SGDLS and CDR2 YYNGEE. CDR3 length: 17 amino acids. V was clipped by 0 bases and J by 5 bases; unmatched bases: 8. CDR3: CASSVGGSGSFTGELFF. CDR3 nucleotide sequence: TGTGCCAGCAGCGTAGGAGGTAGCGGGAGTTTTACCGGGGAGCTGTTTTTT.

The chain carries TRBV5-1 and TRBJ1-5; D is unresolved. Germline V gene lookup returns CDR1 SGHRS and CDR2 YFSETQ. The ends were cut back, 0 bases at V and 3 bases at J, with 10 bases in the middle. The CDR3 loop spans 15 amino acids. The CDR3 is CASSLEGSFNQPQHF. CDR3 DNA sequence: TGCGCCAGCAGCTTGGAAGGGAGTTTCAATCAGCCCCAGCATTTT.

Comment on this clone: Other DNA sequences of this sample code for an identical CDR3. The chain links TRBV28 to TRBJ2-3; possible D gene TRBD2, 6 bases. Germline loops: CDR1 MDHEN, CDR2 SYDVKM. Trimming took off 3 bases at V and 5 bases at J, with 6 bases between the two ends. The length of the CDR3 is 12 residues. CDR3 amino acids: CASSLGGDTQYF. DNA for the CDR3: TGTGCCAGCAGTTTGGGGGGAGATACGCAGTATTTT.

This clone was counted a few times. The V and J genes are TRBV7-3 and TRBJ2-3; D gene uncertain. Germline V gives CDR1 SGHTA, CDR2 FQGTGA. This CDR3 has 14 residues. Trimming took off 1 base at V and 2 bases at J, with 7 bases between the two ends. The CDR3 nucleotides are TGTGCCAGCAGCTTAAGGCATCCCACAGATACGCAGTATTTT. It yields the protein CASSLRHPTDTQYF.

The chain joins TRBV4-3 to TRBJ2-1; D remains unclear. Germline V lookup: CDR1 LGHNA, CDR2 YSLEER. The CDR3 is made up of 15 amino acids. V gave up 0 bases and J gave up 1 base, with 7 bases separating them. Here the CDR3 reads CASSQDGRSYNEQFF. As DNA, the CDR3 is TGCGCCAGCAGCCAAGATGGGCGTTCCTACAATGAGCAGTTCTTC.

This clone was seen a few times. V gene TRBV10-3 combines with J gene TRBJ2-3; TRBD1 agrees at 9 bases. Trimming removed 4 bases from V and 2 bases from J; junction bases left unmatched: 4. The CDR3 is 15 amino acids. The germline V gene has CDR1 ENHRY and CDR2 SYGVKD. In DNA, the CDR3 is TGTGCCATCAGTGTCGGGACAGGGTACACAGATACGCAGTATTTT. Its translation is CAISVGTGYTDTQYF.

This clone was seen only a few times. The V and J genes are TRBV14 and TRBJ1-1, with D possibly TRBD1 on 5 matching bases. This CDR3 is built from 17 residues. The germline V gene has CDR1 SGHDN and CDR2 FVKESK. Trimming shortened V by 1 base and J by 3 bases, and 18 bases separated the two germline ends. The CDR3 loop reads CASSQVWGGGGDTEAFF. The CDR3 DNA reads as TGTGCCAGCAGCCAAGTATGGGGCGGCGGTGGGGACACTGAAGCTTTCTTT.

Only a few counts were recorded for this clone. The chain has TRBV7-2 and TRBJ2-7; tentative D call: TRBD2 (6 bases). V was trimmed by 3 bases and J by 2 bases, leaving 11 bases between them. The CDR3 has 14 residues. Germline V CDR1 and CDR2: SGHTA, FQGNSA. CDR3 protein: CASSFGGNPYEQYF. Here the CDR3 DNA reads TGTGCCAGCAGCTTTGGCGGGAACCCCTACGAGCAGTACTTC. Looking up the rest from reference TRBV7-2 and TRBJ2-7 gives the full variable domain: GAGVSQSPSNKVTEKGKDVELRCDPISGHTALYWYRQSLGQGLEFLIYFQGNSAPDKSGLPSDRFSAERTGGSVSTLTIQRTQQEDSAVYLCASSFGGNPYEQYFGPGTRLTVT.

The genes are TRBV5-1 and TRBJ2-4, with no clear D. The germline V gene has CDR1 SGHRS and CDR2 YFSETQ. V was pared by 0 bases and J by 7 bases, with 14 bases between. The CDR3 is 15 amino acids. The CDR3 sequence: CASSLGNTRGNIQYF. The CDR3 DNA reads TGCGCCAGCAGCTTGGGTAACACGCGCGGTAACATTCAGTACTTC. Looking up the rest from reference TRBV5-1 and TRBJ2-4 gives the full variable domain: KAGVTQTPRYLIKTRGQQVTLSCSPISGHRSVSWYQQTPGQGLQFLFEYFSETQRNKGNFPGRFSGRQFSNSRSEMNVSTLELGDSALYLCASSLGNTRGNIQYFGAGTRLSVL.

This clone showed up just a few times. The rearrangement joins TRBV19 to TRBJ2-6; D not certain. CDR3 length: 13 residues. V was shortened by 6 bases and J by 3 bases, with 6 bases between the two germline ends. Germline V gene data show CDR1 as LNHDA and CDR2 as SQIVND (reference sequence). The DNA of the CDR3 is TGTGCCAGTAGGAGTCTTGGGGCCAACGTCCTGACTTTC. Protein product: CASRSLGANVLTF.

V usage is TRBV2 and J usage is TRBJ2-7; D may be TRBD2 (6 bases). CDR3 size: 14 residues. CDR1 and CDR2 from the germline V gene are SNHLY and FYNNEI. V was clipped by 7 bases and J by 6 bases, with 19 bases between them. In nucleotides, the CDR3 is TGTGCCAGCAAAAGAGTGGAGGGAGGAGGCGAGCAGTACTTC. The encoded protein is CASKRVEGGGEQYF. Supplemented by reference TRBV2 and TRBJ2-7, the full variable domain reads EPEVTQTPSHQVTQMGQEVILRCVPISNHLYFYWYRQILGQKVEFLVSFYNNEISEKSEIFDDQFSVERPDGSNFTLKIRSTKLEDSAMYFCASKRVEGGGEQYFGPGTRLTVT.

This clone was seen only a few times. V and J are TRBV25-1 and TRBJ2-3; 8 nucleotides agree with TRBD2. The length of the CDR3 is 15 residues. Germline CDR1 and CDR2: MGHDK and SYGVNS. After removal of 8 bases from V and 3 bases from J, the junction contained 10 bases not matched to a gene. CDR3 residues: CASQLTGGPTDTQYF. CDR3 in DNA: TGTGCCAGCCAGCTTACGGGAGGGCCAACAGATACGCAGTATTTT.

The chain has TRBV11-2 and TRBJ1-2; a possible D gene is TRBD1 (5 bases). V lost 4 bases, J lost 5 bases, and 11 bases lay in between. The CDR3 is made up of 13 amino acids. Germline CDR1 is SGHAT and CDR2 is FQNNGV. The chain's CDR3 is CASSYGTEYGYTF. CDR3 DNA sequence: TGTGCCAGCAGCTACGGGACTGAGTATGGCTACACCTTC.

This clone appeared a few times. The V gene is TRBV5-1, the J gene TRBJ2-6; D unclear. V lost 0 bases, J lost 0 bases, and 7 bases lay in between. CDR1 and CDR2 from the germline V gene are SGHRS and YFSETQ. The CDR3 length is 16 residues. CDR3 residues: CASSLGVHSGANVLTF. Written as DNA, the CDR3 is TGCGCCAGCAGCTTGGGAGTGCACTCTGGGGCCAACGTCCTGACTTTC.